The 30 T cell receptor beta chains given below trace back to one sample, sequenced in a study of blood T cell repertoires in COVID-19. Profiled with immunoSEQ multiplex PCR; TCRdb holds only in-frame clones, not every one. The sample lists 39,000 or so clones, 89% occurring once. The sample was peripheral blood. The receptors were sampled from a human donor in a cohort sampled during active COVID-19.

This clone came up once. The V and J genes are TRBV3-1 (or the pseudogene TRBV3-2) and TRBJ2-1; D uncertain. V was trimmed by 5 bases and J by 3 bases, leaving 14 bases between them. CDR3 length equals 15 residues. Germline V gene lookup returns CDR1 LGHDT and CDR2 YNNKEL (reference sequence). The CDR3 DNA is TGTGCCAGCAGCTCCCCCCTCACGGGCTACAATGAGCAGTTCTTC. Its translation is CASSSPLTGYNEQFF.

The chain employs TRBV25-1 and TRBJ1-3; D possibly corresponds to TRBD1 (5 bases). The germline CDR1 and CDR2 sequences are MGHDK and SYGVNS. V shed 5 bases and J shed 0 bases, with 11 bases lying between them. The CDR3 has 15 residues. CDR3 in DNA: TGTGCCAGCAGTCTTGACAGACCCTCTGGAAACACCATATATTTT. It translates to CASSLDRPSGNTIYF. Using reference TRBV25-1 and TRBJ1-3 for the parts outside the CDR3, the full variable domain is EADIYQTPRYLVIGTGKKITLECSQTMGHDKMYWYQQDPGMELHLIHYSYGVNSTEKGDLSSESTVSRIRTEHFPLTLESARPSHTSQYLCASSLDRPSGNTIYFGEGSWLTVV.

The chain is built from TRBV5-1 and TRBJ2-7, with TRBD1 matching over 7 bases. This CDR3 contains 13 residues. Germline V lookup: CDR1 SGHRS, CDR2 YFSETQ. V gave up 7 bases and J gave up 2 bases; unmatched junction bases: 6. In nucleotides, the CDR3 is TGCGCCAGCGGAACAGGGGATCCCTACGAGCAGTACTTC. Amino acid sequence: CASGTGDPYEQYF.

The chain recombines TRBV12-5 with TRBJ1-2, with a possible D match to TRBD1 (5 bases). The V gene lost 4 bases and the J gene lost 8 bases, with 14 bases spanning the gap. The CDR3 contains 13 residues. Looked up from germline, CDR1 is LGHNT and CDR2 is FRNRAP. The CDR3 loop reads CASGSTGVGGYTF. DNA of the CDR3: TGTGCTAGTGGTTCCACGGGGGTGGGAGGCTACACCTTC.

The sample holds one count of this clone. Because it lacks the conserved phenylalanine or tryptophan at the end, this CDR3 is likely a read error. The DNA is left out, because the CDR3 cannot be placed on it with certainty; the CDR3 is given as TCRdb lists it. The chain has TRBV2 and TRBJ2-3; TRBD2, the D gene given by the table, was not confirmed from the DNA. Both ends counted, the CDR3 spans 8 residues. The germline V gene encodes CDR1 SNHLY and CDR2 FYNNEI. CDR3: CASREGID.

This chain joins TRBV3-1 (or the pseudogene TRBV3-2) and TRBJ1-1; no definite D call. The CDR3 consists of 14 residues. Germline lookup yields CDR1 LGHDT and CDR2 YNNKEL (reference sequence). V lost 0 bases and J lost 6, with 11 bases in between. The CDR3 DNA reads TGTGCCAGCAGCCAAGATGGGAGGGTCGCTGAAGCTTTCTTT. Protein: CASSQDGRVAEAFF.

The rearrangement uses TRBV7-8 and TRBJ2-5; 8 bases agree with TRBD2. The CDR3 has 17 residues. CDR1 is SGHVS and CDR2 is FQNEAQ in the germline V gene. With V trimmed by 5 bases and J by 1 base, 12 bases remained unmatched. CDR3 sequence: CASSPHPPSGPQETQYF. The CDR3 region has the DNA TGTGCCAGCAGCCCCCACCCACCTAGCGGGCCCCAAGAGACCCAGTACTTC.

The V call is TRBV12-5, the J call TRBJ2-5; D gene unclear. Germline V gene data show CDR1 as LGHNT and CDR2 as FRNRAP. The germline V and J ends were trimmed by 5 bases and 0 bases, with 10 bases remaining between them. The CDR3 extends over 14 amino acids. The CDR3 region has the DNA TGTGCTAGTGGTACGACTCCGTACCAAGAGACCCAGTACTTC. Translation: CASGTTPYQETQYF.

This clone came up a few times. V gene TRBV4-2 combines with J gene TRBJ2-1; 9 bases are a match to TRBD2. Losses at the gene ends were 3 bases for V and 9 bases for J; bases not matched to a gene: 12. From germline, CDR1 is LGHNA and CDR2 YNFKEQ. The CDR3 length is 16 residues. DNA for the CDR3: TGTGCCAGCAGCCAGGGTCTGGCGGGGGGGCAGGGTGAGCAGTTCTTC. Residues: CASSQGLAGGQGEQFF.

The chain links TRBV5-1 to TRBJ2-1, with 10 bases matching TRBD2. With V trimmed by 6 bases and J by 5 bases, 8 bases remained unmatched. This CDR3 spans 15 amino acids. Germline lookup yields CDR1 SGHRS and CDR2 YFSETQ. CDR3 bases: TGCGCCAGCACGGCCCTAGCGGGGGCAAACAATGAGCAGTTCTTC. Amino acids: CASTALAGANNEQFF.

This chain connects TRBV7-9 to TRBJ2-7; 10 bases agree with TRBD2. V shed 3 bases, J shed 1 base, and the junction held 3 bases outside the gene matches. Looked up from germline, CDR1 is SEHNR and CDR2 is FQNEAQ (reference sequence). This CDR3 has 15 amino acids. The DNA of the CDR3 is TGTGCCAGCAGCTTTTCTAGCGGGAGTTCCTACGAGCAGTACTTC. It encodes CASSFSSGSSYEQYF.

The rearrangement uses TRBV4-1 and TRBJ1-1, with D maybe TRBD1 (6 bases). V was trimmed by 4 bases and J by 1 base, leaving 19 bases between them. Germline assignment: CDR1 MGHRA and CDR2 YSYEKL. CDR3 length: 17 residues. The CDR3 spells CASSPPPDSYSNTEAFF. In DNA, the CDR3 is TGCGCCAGCAGCCCCCCCCCGGACAGCTACTCGAACACTGAAGCTTTCTTT.

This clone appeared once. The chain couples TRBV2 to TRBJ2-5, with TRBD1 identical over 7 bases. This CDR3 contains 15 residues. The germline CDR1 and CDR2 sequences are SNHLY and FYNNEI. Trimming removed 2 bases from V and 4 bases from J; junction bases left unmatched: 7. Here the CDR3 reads CASSEWVGGAETQYF. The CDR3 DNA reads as TGTGCCAGCAGTGAATGGGTAGGGGGCGCAGAGACCCAGTACTTC.

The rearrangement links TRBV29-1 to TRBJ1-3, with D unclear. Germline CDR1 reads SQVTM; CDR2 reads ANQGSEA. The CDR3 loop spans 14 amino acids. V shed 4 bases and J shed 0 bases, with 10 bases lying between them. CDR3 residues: CSVAGGGSGNTIYF. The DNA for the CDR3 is TGCAGCGTTGCGGGAGGAGGCTCTGGAAACACCATATATTTT.

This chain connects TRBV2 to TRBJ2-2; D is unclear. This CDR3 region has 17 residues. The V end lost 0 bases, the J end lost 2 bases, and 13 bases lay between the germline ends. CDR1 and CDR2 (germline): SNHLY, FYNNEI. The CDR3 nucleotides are TGTGCCAGCAGTGAAGCGCTTCGCGCTACCAACACCGGGGAGCTGTTTTTT. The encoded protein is CASSEALRATNTGELFF.

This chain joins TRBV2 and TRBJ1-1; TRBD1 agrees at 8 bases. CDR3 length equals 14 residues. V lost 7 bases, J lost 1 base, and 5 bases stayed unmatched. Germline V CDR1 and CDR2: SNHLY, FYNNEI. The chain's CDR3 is CASIMGQANTEAFF. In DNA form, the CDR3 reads TGTGCCAGCATAATGGGACAGGCGAACACTGAAGCTTTCTTT. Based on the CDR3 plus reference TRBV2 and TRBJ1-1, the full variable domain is EPEVTQTPSHQVTQMGQEVILRCVPISNHLYFYWYRQILGQKVEFLVSFYNNEISEKSEIFDDQFSVERPDGSNFTLKIRSTKLEDSAMYFCASIMGQANTEAFFGQGTRLTVV.

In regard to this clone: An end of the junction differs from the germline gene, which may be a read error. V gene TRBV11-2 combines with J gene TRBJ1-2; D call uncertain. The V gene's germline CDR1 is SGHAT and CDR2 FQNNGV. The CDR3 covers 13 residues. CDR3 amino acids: CAGSGEGSYGYTF. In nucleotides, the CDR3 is TGTGCCGGCAGCGGAGAGGGTAGCTATGGCTACACCTTC.

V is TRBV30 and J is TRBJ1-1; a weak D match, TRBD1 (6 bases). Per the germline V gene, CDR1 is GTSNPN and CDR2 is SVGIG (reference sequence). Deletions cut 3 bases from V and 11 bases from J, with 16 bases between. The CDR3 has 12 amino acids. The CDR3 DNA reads TGTGCCTGGAGCCGAGGGGGGGTCGGGGCTTTCTTT. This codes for CAWSRGGVGAFF.

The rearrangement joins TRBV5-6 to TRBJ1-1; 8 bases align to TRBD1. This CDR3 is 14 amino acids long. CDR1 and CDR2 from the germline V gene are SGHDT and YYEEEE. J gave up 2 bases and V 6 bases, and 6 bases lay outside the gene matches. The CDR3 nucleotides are TGTGCCAGCAAGAGAGGACAGGGTAACACTGAAGCTTTCTTT. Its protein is CASKRGQGNTEAFF.

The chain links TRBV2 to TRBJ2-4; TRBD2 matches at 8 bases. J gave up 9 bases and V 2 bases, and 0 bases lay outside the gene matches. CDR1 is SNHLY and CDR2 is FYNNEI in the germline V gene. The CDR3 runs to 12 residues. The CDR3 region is CASSEREGIQYF. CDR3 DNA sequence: TGTGCCAGCAGTGAACGGGAGGGCATTCAGTACTTC.

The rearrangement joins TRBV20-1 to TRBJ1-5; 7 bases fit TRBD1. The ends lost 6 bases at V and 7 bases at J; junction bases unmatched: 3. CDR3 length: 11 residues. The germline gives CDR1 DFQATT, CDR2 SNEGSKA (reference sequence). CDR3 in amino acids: CSATRGQPQHF. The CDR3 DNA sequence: TGCAGTGCCACCAGGGGGCAGCCCCAGCATTTT.

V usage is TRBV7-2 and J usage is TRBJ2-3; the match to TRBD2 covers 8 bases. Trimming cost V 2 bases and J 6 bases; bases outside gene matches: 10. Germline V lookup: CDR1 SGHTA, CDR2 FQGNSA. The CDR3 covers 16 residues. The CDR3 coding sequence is TGTGCCAGCAGCTTATTGGGGGCGACTAGCGCGGATACGCAGTATTTT. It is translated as CASSLLGATSADTQYF.

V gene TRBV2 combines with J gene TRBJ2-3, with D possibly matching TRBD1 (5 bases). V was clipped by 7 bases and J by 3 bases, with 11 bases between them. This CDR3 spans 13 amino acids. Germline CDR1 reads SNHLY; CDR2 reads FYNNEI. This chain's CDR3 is CASNSQGTDTQYF. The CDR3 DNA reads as TGTGCCAGCAACTCCCAGGGAACAGATACGCAGTATTTT.

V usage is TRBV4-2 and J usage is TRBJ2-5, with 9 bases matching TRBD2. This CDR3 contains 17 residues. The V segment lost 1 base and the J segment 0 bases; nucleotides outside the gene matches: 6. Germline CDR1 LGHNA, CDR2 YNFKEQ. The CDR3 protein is CASSQAAGGLDQETQYF. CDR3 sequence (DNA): TGTGCCAGCAGCCAAGCGGCGGGGGGGCTCGACCAAGAGACCCAGTACTTC.

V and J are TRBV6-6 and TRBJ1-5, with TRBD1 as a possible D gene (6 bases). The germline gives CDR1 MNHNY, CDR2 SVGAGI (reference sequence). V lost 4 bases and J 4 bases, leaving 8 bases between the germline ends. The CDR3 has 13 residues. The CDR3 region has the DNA TGTGCCAGCAGTTTCGACAGGAATCAGCCCCAGCATTTT. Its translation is CASSFDRNQPQHF.

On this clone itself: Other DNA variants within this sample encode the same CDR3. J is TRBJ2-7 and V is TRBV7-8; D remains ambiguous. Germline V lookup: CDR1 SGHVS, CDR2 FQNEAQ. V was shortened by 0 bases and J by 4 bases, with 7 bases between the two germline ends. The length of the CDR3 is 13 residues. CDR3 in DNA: TGTGCCAGCAGCTTAGCACCGGTATACGAGCAGTACTTC. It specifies CASSLAPVYEQYF.

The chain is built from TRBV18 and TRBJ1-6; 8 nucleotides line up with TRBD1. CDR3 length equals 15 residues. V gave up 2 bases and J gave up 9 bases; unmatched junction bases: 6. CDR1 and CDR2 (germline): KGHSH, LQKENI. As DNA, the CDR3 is TGTGCCAGCTCACCATCTCAGGGGGCCCCTTCACCCCTCCACTTT. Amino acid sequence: CASSPSQGAPSPLHF.

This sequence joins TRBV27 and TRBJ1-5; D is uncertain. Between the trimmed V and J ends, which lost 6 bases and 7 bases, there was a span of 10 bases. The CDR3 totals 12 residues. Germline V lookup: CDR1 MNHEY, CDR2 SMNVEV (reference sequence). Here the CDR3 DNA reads TGTGCCAGCAGGCGGAGCGGCCAGCCCCAGCATTTT. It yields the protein CASRRSGQPQHF.

DNA for the CDR3: TGTGCCAGCAGCGCGAAGGGGCCCAGTAATTCACCCCTCCACTTT. Protein sequence: CASSAKGPSNSPLHF. The chain couples TRBV9 to TRBJ1-6, with D possibly matching TRBD1 (5 bases). Germline V lookup: CDR1 SGDLS, CDR2 YYNGEE. The CDR3 has 15 amino acids. V shed 3 bases and J shed 6 bases, with 13 bases lying between them.

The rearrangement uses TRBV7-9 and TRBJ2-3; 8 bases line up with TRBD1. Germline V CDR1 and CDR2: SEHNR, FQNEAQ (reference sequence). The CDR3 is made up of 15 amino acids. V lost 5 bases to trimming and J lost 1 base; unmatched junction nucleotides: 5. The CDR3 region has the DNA TGTGCCAGCAGCCCGGACAGGGACCGCACAGATACGCAGTATTTT. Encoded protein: CASSPDRDRTDTQYF.